The subject of this entry is one T cell receptor beta chain. Its antigen is not known. Germline lookup yields CDR1 SGHNT and CDR2 YYREEE (reference sequence). The CDR3 loop spans 17 amino acids. Unmatched junction bases numbered 11, after V lost 3 bases and J lost 2 bases. 60 Vbeta and 13 Jbeta primers were used in PCR. Generated by immunoSEQ multiplex PCR, the TCRdb table keeps only in-frame clones and is missing some. Seen here are more than 110,000 clones, roughly four fifths observed once, and the top ten hold roughly 1.3%. These data are taken from a study of cytomegalovirus exposure and HLA in healthy donors. Study findings and constraints: Follow-up analysis seemed to connect common viral pathogens with several of the most significant clusters identified. The classifier was said to identify cytomegalovirus status with high specificity and sensitivity. One variant, a missense change in DCLRE1C, was linked in a later analysis to TCR beta V- and J-gene trimming. One later analysis reportedly identified an Asian-associated ancestry cluster that showed fewer N-insertions than the roughly 700-donor mean.

V usage is TRBV5-4 and J usage is TRBJ1-2, with TRBD1 identical over 9 bases. What was sequenced was PBMCs. This clonotype was sampled from a woman aged 35 to 49 in good health and CMV-seronegative. CDR3 loop: CASSWGGGQGANYGYTF. The CDR3 nucleotides read TGTGCCAGCAGCTGGGGAGGGGGACAGGGTGCGAACTATGGCTACACCTTC.